The source of this T cell receptor (beta chain) is a study of cytomegalovirus exposure and HLA in healthy donors. The CDR3 is made up of 13 amino acids. The V and J ends lost 3 bases and 14 bases respectively, with 18 bases between them. Germline V gene lookup returns CDR1 SGHRS and CDR2 YFSETQ. Findings and caveats of the study: For TCR beta chains, V- and J-gene trimming was later linked to a missense DCLRE1C variant. Indistinguishable V segments such as TRBV6-2 and TRBV6-3 were excluded.

In the PCR, 60 Vbeta and 13 Jbeta primers were used. Using immunoSEQ multiplex PCR, the repertoire was profiled, and TCRdb retains in-frame clones only, with some absent. In the table there are 120,000 or so clones, 7% to 9.5% of which are singletons. Concerning this clone: No antigen is known for it.

Sequencing was done on a sample of PBMCs. This rearrangement joins TRBV5-1 to TRBJ2-1; tentatively, D is TRBD1 (6 bases). The clonotype originates from a woman aged 40 to 50 in good health and CMV-seropositive. DNA of the CDR3: TGCGCCAGCAGCTACGAACCGGGACATCAAGAGTTCTTC. It specifies CASSYEPGHQEFF.